The 25 T cell receptor beta chains below were found in one sample sequenced in a study of blood T cell repertoires in COVID-19. Profiled with immunoSEQ multiplex PCR; TCRdb holds only in-frame clones, not every one. The sample lists 250,000 to 300,000 clones, 85% to 90% seen once, with 0.75% to 1% in the top ten. The specimen sequenced was peripheral blood. These receptor sequences come from a woman aged 40 to 50 who had recovered from COVID-19.

This clone was counted once. The V and J genes are TRBV18 and TRBJ1-1; 8 nucleotides agree with TRBD1. The trim removed 4 bases at V and 3 bases at J, leaving 7 bases unmatched. The CDR3 covers 15 residues. Germline loops: CDR1 KGHSH, CDR2 LQKENI. The CDR3: CASSRQGTIDTEAFF. The CDR3 DNA follows: TGTGCCAGCTCACGACAGGGGACGATCGACACTGAAGCTTTCTTT.

The gene calls are TRBV7-9 and TRBJ2-3; 7 bases align to TRBD1. Losses at the gene ends were 5 bases for V and 6 bases for J; bases not matched to a gene: 11. In germline, CDR1 is SEHNR, CDR2 FQNEAQ (reference sequence). The CDR3 extends over 15 amino acids. The CDR3 DNA sequence: TGTGCCAGCAGCCCGGGACAGACCCCTAGGGATACGCAGTATTTT. Its protein is CASSPGQTPRDTQYF.

This clone appeared once. The rearrangement joins TRBV25-1 to TRBJ2-4, with 8 bases that match TRBD1. The V and J ends lost 4 bases and 3 bases, in that order; junction bases with no gene match: 8. The length of the CDR3 is 16 residues. Germline CDR1 MGHDK, CDR2 SYGVNS. The DNA of the CDR3 is TGTGCCAGCAGTGCGGACAGGGCCGGCGTCAAAAACATTCAGTACTTC. Its translation: CASSADRAGVKNIQYF. Full variable domain (missing parts from reference TRBV25-1 and TRBJ2-4): EADIYQTPRYLVIGTGKKITLECSQTMGHDKMYWYQQDPGMELHLIHYSYGVNSTEKGDLSSESTVSRIRTEHFPLTLESARPSHTSQYLCASSADRAGVKNIQYFGAGTRLSVL.

The CDR3 loop is CASSPSQGEQFF. The CDR3 DNA is TGTGCCAGCTCACCCTCTCAGGGAGAGCAGTTCTTC. The J gene is TRBJ2-1, the V gene TRBV18; perhaps TRBD1 as D (5 bases). Germline lookup yields CDR1 KGHSH and CDR2 LQKENI. This CDR3 comprises 12 residues. V lost 3 bases to trimming and J lost 10 bases, with 10 bases between them. The complete variable domain, with remaining parts taken from reference TRBV18 and TRBJ2-1, reads NAGVMQNPRHLVRRRGQEARLRCSPMKGHSHVYWYRQLPEEGLKFMVYLQKENIIDESGMPKERFSAEFPKEGPSILRIQQVVRGDSAAYFCASSPSQGEQFFGPGTRLTVL.

Only one count was recorded for this clone. This sequence joins TRBV9 and TRBJ2-1; tentatively, D is TRBD2 (6 bases). Germline CDR1 and CDR2: SGDLS and YYNGEE. Between the trimmed V and J ends, which lost 4 bases and 2 bases, there was a span of 13 bases. CDR3 length: 15 amino acids. CDR3 nucleotides: TGTGCCAGCAGCACCGGGGCGGGGACCTACAATGAGCAGTTCTTC. Amino acid sequence: CASSTGAGTYNEQFF.

The chain uses TRBV6-5 and TRBJ1-2, with D perhaps matching TRBD1 (5 bases). V was pared by 10 bases and J by 8 bases, with 14 bases between. Germline CDR1 MNHEY, CDR2 SVGAGI. The CDR3 contains 11 residues. The CDR3 coding sequence is TGTGCCACCTCTACGGGGGTGGGCTACACCTTC. It translates to CATSTGVGYTF.

The chain is built from TRBV7-8 and TRBJ1-5, with a weak D call TRBD1 (6 bases). The V end lost 5 bases, the J end lost 0 bases, and 20 bases lay between the germline ends. Per germline, CDR1 SGHVS and CDR2 FQNEAQ. The CDR3 is made up of 18 amino acids. The CDR3 nucleotides read TGTGCCAGCAGCCCCCGGAAGGGGGAAGGGTATAGCAATCAGCCCCAGCATTTT. This encodes CASSPRKGEGYSNQPQHF.

V gene TRBV25-1 combines with J gene TRBJ1-2; 8 positions match TRBD1. The CDR3 runs to 14 residues. With 10 bases clipped from V and 8 bases from J, the junction kept 15 bases outside the gene matches. In germline, CDR1 is MGHDK, CDR2 SYGVNS. CDR3 coding DNA: TGTGCCACCGCGACAGGGGACCCCCGCTACGGCTACACCTTC. It yields the protein CATATGDPRYGYTF.

This clone was seen only a few times. The DNA for the CDR3 is TGTGCCACCAGTGACCCAGGGGGCAGGGGGCTAAACACCGGGGAGCTGTTTTTT. Translating gives CATSDPGGRGLNTGELFF. The chain has TRBV24-1 and TRBJ2-2, with 8 bases matching TRBD1. V was clipped by 4 bases and J by 2 bases; unmatched bases: 11. This CDR3 region has 18 residues. The germline V gene encodes CDR1 KGHDR and CDR2 SFDVKD.

The V and J genes are TRBV20-1 and TRBJ2-3, with unresolved D. The CDR3 runs 11 residues. CDR1 and CDR2 (germline): DFQATT, SNEGSKA (reference sequence). The V gene lost 6 bases and the J gene lost 4 bases, with 8 bases spanning the gap. CDR3 in amino acids: CSARRADTQYF. In DNA, the CDR3 is TGCAGTGCCCGAAGAGCAGATACGCAGTATTTT.

The chain links TRBV7-8 to TRBJ2-2, with 9 bases identical to TRBD2. Trimming at V came to 7 bases and at J to 4 bases, leaving 10 bases not matched to a gene. There are 16 residues in the CDR3. Looked up from germline, CDR1 is SGHVS and CDR2 is FQNEAQ. Here the CDR3 reads CASTPGLAGRTGELFF. The CDR3 nucleotides read TGTGCCAGCACCCCGGGGCTAGCGGGGCGCACCGGGGAGCTGTTTTTT.

The rearrangement uses TRBV6-6 and TRBJ1-5; perhaps TRBD1 as D (5 bases). Trimming removed 6 bases from V and 4 bases from J, with 16 bases in between. CDR3 length equals 15 residues. CDR1 MNHNY and CDR2 SVGAGI come from the germline V gene (reference sequence). The CDR3 sequence is CASSLPPGGNQPQHF. In DNA form, the CDR3 reads TGTGCCAGCAGCCTCCCCCCCGGGGGAAATCAGCCCCAGCATTTT.

J is TRBJ2-3 and V is TRBV7-8, with D tentatively TRBD2 (5 bases). CDR1 is SGHVS, CDR2 FQNEAQ, per germline. The V and J ends lost 0 bases and 1 base respectively, with 14 bases between them. CDR3 length equals 17 residues. The CDR3 region is CASSLAPGPRGTDTQYF. The CDR3 nucleotides are TGTGCCAGCAGCTTAGCCCCGGGCCCGCGGGGCACAGATACGCAGTATTTT.

Written as DNA, the CDR3 is TGCGCCAGCAGGGGGACAGGGGGCACTGAAGCTTTCTTT. Protein: CASRGTGGTEAFF. The rearrangement uses TRBV10-1 and TRBJ1-1; 11 nucleotides align to TRBD1. Germline lookup yields CDR1 WNHNN and CDR2 SYGVQD (reference sequence). After removal of 6 bases from V and 4 bases from J, the junction contained 1 base not matched to a gene. The CDR3 sequence is 13 residues long.

The genes are TRBV9 and TRBJ2-1; 10 bases map to TRBD1. Per germline, CDR1 SGDLS and CDR2 YYNGEE. This CDR3 has 15 residues. V trimming: 1 base; J trimming: 6 bases; junction bases outside the gene matches: 4. CDR3 DNA sequence: TGTGCCAGCAGCGTACGACAGGGGGCGCCCAATGAGCAGTTCTTC. This sequence encodes CASSVRQGAPNEQFF. Based on the CDR3 plus reference TRBV9 and TRBJ2-1, the full variable domain is DSGVTQTPKHLITATGQRVTLRCSPRSGDLSVYWYQQSLDQGLQFLIQYYNGEERAKGNILERFSAQQFPDLHSELNLSSLELGDSALYFCASSVRQGAPNEQFFGPGTRLTVL.

The CDR3 reads CASTPEYV. The CDR3 bases are TGTGCCAGCACCCCGGAGTACGTC. The chain has TRBV5-4 and TRBJ2-7, with D hard to call. From germline, CDR1 is SGHNT and CDR2 YYREEE (reference sequence). Trimming took off 6 bases at V and 11 bases at J, with 6 bases between the two ends. The CDR3 runs to 8 residues.

This chain uses TRBV6-5 with TRBJ2-2; 12 bases are a match to TRBD2. The length of the CDR3 is 15 residues. Germline CDR1 reads MNHEY; CDR2 reads SVGAGI. J gave up 9 bases and V 2 bases, and 4 bases lay outside the gene matches. Written as DNA, the CDR3 is TGTGCCAGCAGTTACGCTAGCGGGAGGGCCCGGGAGCTGTTTTTT. Its protein is CASSYASGRARELFF.

The chain has TRBV5-8 and TRBJ1-6, with a possible D match to TRBD1 (6 bases). Germline-derived CDR1 and CDR2 are SGHTS and YDEGEE. The ends were cut back, 0 bases at V and 7 bases at J, with 8 bases in the middle. The CDR3 contains 14 residues. DNA for the CDR3: TGTGCCAGCAGCTTGGCGAGGGGGAATTCACCCCTCCACTTT. Amino acids: CASSLARGNSPLHF.

The rearrangement joins TRBV10-3 to TRBJ1-2; D possibly corresponds to TRBD1 (5 bases). V lost 10 bases and J 2 bases, leaving 8 bases between the germline ends. The CDR3 sequence is 11 residues long. Germline V CDR1 and CDR2: ENHRY, SYGVKD. The CDR3 region has the DNA TGTGCCACCCGGGGGAACTATGGCTACACCTTC. Translating gives CATRGNYGYTF.

This clone was seen only once. The CDR3 reads CASSNRETNQPQHF. The DNA of the CDR3 is TGTGCCAGTAGTAACCGGGAAACCAATCAGCCCCAGCATTTT. The rearrangement joins TRBV19 to TRBJ1-5; D is undetermined. The V end lost 4 bases, the J end lost 3 bases, and 10 bases lay between the germline ends. Looked up from germline, CDR1 is LNHDA and CDR2 is SQIVND (reference sequence). This CDR3 is 14 amino acids long.

The V and J genes are TRBV7-9 and TRBJ1-4; a weak D match, TRBD1 (6 bases). V was shortened by 5 bases and J by 0 bases, with 13 bases between the two germline ends. Germline CDR1 SEHNR, CDR2 FQNEAQ (reference sequence). This CDR3 contains 16 residues. The CDR3 DNA follows: TGTGCCAGCAGCCAACCCCGACAGGCAACTAATGAAAAACTGTTTTTT. Protein product: CASSQPRQATNEKLFF. Complete variable domain (other parts from reference TRBV7-9 and TRBJ1-4): DTGVSQNPRHKITKRGQNVTFRCDPISEHNRLYWYRQTLGQGPEFLTYFQNEAQLEKSRLLSDRFSAERPKGSFSTLEIQRTEQGDSAMYLCASSQPRQATNEKLFFGSGTQLSVL.

The V call is TRBV5-6, the J call TRBJ1-2, with D possibly matching TRBD1 (6 bases). V was pared by 7 bases and J by 7 bases, with 14 bases between. The germline V gene has CDR1 SGHDT and CDR2 YYEEEE. The CDR3 runs to 12 residues. Written as DNA, the CDR3 is TGTGCCAGCCGGGGGGGGGCGGCTGGCTACACCTTC. Translation: CASRGGAAGYTF.

The gene calls are TRBV24-1 and TRBJ1-1; D may be TRBD1 (6 bases). This CDR3 spans 14 amino acids. Germline CDR1 KGHDR, CDR2 SFDVKD. V lost 7 bases to trimming and J lost 1 base, with 12 bases between them. The CDR3 reads CATRGGARNTEAFF. The CDR3 nucleotides read TGTGCCACCAGGGGGGGGGCGAGGAACACTGAAGCTTTCTTT.

Points on this clone: Different DNA sequences within this sample yield the same CDR3. The chain is built from TRBV9 and TRBJ2-7; 8 positions agree with TRBD1. This CDR3 spans 14 amino acids. The trim removed 2 bases at V and 7 bases at J, leaving 8 bases unmatched. CDR1 is SGDLS and CDR2 is YYNGEE in the germline V gene. As DNA, the CDR3 is TGTGCCAGCAGCGTGGGGCAGGGGGCGCGTGAGCAGTACTTC. Translating gives CASSVGQGAREQYF.

Written as DNA, the CDR3 is TGCGCCAGCAGCTTGGTCGCGACAGGAAATGAAAAACTGTTTTTT. This encodes CASSLVATGNEKLFF. The rearrangement joins TRBV5-1 to TRBJ1-4; possibly TRBD1 for D (6 bases). Germline CDR1 SGHRS, CDR2 YFSETQ. This CDR3 is built from 15 residues. V lost 0 bases to trimming and J lost 5 bases, with 11 bases between them.